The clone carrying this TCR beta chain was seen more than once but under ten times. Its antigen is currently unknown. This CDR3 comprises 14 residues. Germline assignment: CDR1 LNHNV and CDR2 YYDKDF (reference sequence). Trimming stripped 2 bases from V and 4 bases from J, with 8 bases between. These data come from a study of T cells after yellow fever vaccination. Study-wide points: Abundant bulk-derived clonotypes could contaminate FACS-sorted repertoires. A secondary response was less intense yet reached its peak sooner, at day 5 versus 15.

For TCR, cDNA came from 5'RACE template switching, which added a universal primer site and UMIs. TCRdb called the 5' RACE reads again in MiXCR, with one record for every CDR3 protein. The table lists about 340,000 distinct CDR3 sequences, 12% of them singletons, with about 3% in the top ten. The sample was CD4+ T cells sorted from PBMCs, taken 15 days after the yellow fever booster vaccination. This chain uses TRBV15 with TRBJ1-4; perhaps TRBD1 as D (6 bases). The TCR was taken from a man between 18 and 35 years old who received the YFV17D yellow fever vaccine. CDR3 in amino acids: CATSRRTVNEKLFF. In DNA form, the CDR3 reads TGTGCCACCAGCAGAAGGACAGTTAATGAAAAACTGTTTTTT.